This T cell receptor beta chain derives from a study of cytotoxic CD8 clonotypes in ibrutinib-treated CLL (dated by TCRdb to about 2021). Describing the broader study: The cohort had eleven to twelve relapsed/refractory and under 16 treatment-naive patients; some 17 were IGHV unmutated. Responses were partial in some 24 patients and complete in 2; after median about 70 months follow-up, about 14 stayed in remission and about twelve progressed. Response samples were taken after a median of roughly 12 months on treatment, ranging from about 6 to 40 months. Samples averaged approximately 250,000 productive templates and some 96,000 productive rearrangements. Of the 86 participants in the trial, 26 had longitudinal samples available. Cryopreserved peripheral blood mononuclear cells were obtained before treatment, at response, and at either sustained remission or disease progression. All remission and progressive disease samples were collected while patients were still receiving ibrutinib. What the authors observed across the whole study: Sustained-remission and progressing patients did not have matched sampling times, and lymph node repertoires were not examined. An increase in clonality was observed at ibrutinib response, with clonality remaining stable during sustained remission and falling back toward baseline at progression. At baseline, clonality was higher than in age-matched healthy donors and showed a strong correlation with circulating CD8+ T-cell counts. Public clonotypes were rare and either shrank or stayed stable during treatment, and the rise in clonality at ibrutinib response reflected expansion of private clonotypes.

The time point label here, explained by the study, means: roughly 2 years on ibrutinib. For TCR beta library preparation, roughly 2.1 micrograms of genomic DNA was extracted from cryopreserved PBMCs. Longitudinal blood samples from CLL patients on ibrutinib monotherapy were analyzed using high-throughput TCR beta sequencing. Patients were enrolled in a phase 2 open-label single-center ibrutinib monotherapy trial. In this sample, this clone turned up a few times. Its antigen target is currently unknown. One base away there is no much larger clone; base qualities are not given. V sheds 0 bases and J sheds 4 bases, leaving 8 bases between their ends. The germline V gene yields SGDLS for CDR1 and YYNGEE for CDR2. The cysteine opens and the phenylalanine closes a CDR3 of 14 amino acids. Of all the DNA, just the CDR3 is kept, 42 bases in frame from base 1. A MiSeq instrument was used for deep resolution sequencing, which targeted depths ranging from 1 in 1 million up to 1 in 200,000 T cells, with coverage averaging 10x for each clonotype. The immunoSEQ hsTCRB Kit was used to generate the TCR beta libraries. As for the authors' bioinformatics: The data were analyzed with ImmunoSEQ Analyzer and ImmunoSEQ Data Assistant, and V, D and J gene assignments followed IMGT definitions. Clonality, with values ranging from 0 to 1, was calculated as one minus the normalized Shannon entropy of productive rearrangement frequencies. Only overrepresented clonotypes making up at least 0.05% of each patient's repertoire were included in the public clonotype analysis. About twelve repertoires from age-matched healthy donors, obtained from immuneACCESS, served as clonality controls. TCRdb holds this immuneACCESS table with in-frame rearrangements only. Some clones are missing; in checked studies, unresolved V genes explain under half, and the rest has no known cause. The V and J calls and clone size are taken from that table; D and trimming were inferred from the DNA. The sample records 250,000 or so clones, 60% to 75% of which are singletons. Of the sample, 15% is held by the ten largest clones.

The chain couples TRBV9 to TRBJ1-5, with the identity of the D gene unclear. This clonotype was sampled from a human donor with chronic lymphocytic leukemia. The sequencing used PBMCs, collected after 24 months of ibrutinib treatment. In nucleotide form, the sequence is TGTGCCAGCAGCGTAGACGGCTCTAATCAGCCCCAGCATTTT. This translates into CASSVDGSNQPQHF.